Sequencing of this T cell receptor (beta chain) was carried out in a study of blood T cell repertoires in COVID-19. Clones were read by immunoSEQ multiplex PCR, and TCRdb kept only the in-frame ones, dropping some. The data hold tens of thousands of clones, with around 85% observed a single time. CDR3 length equals 13 residues. Germline V gene data show CDR1 as WSHSY and CDR2 as SAAADI. The germline V and J ends were trimmed by 4 bases and 6 bases, with 10 bases remaining between them. Sequencing used peripheral blood. V and J are TRBV10-2 and TRBJ1-5; D is undetermined. The clonotype was recovered from a woman in her 70s with acute or convalescent COVID-19. For the CDR3, the DNA is TGCGCCAGCAGTGGAGGGTGGAGTCAGCCCCAGCATTTT. The encoded protein is CASSGGWSQPQHF.